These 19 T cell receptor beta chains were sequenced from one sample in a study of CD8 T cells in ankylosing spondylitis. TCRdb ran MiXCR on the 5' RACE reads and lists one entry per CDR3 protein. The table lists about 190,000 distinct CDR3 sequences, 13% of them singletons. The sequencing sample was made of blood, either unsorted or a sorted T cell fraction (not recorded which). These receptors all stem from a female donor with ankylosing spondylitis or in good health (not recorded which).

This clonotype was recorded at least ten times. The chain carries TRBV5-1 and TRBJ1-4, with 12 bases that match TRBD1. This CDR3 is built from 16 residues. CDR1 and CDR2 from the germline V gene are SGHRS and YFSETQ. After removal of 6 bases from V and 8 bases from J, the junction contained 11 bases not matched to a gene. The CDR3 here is CASNLGTGGRMEKLFF. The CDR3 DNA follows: TGCGCCAGCAATCTTGGGACAGGGGGCAGGATGGAAAAACTGTTTTTT.

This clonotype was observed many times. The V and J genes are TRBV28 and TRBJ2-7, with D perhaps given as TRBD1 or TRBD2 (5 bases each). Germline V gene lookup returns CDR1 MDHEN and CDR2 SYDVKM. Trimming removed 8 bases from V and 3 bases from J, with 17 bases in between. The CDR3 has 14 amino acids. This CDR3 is CASRARDPYYEQYF. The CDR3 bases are TGTGCCAGCCGGGCCCGGGACCCTTACTACGAGCAGTACTTC.

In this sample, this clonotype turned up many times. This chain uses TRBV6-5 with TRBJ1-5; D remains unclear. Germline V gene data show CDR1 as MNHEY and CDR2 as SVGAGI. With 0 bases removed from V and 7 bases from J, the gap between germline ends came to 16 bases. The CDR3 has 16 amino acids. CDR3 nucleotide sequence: TGTGCCAGCAGTTACTCGAGCCGGGCCGGCGACCAGCCCCAGCATTTT. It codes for CASSYSSRAGDQPQHF.

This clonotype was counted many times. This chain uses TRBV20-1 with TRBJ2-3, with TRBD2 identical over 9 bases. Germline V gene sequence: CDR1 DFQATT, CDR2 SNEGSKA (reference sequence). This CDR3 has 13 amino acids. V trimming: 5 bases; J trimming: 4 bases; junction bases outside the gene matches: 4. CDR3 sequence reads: CSAFSGSADTQYF. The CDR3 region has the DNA TGCAGTGCTTTTAGCGGGAGCGCAGATACGCAGTATTTT.

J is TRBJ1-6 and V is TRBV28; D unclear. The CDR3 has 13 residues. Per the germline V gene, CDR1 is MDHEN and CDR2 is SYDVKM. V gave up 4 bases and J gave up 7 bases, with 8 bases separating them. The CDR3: CASSSALNSPLHF. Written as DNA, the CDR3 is TGTGCCAGCAGTTCCGCACTCAATTCACCCCTCCACTTT.

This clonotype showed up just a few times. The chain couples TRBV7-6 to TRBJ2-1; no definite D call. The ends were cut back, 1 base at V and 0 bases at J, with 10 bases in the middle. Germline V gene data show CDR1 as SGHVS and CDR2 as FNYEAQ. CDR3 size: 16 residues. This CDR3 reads CASSLVGKSSYNEQFF. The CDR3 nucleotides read TGTGCCAGCAGCTTAGTTGGGAAGAGCTCCTACAATGAGCAGTTCTTC.

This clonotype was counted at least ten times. CDR3 region: CASSQVAADTQYF. CDR3 DNA: TGTGCCAGCAGCCAAGTCGCCGCAGATACGCAGTATTTT. The chain uses TRBV14 and TRBJ2-3; no reliable D call. The V and J ends lost 1 base and 4 bases respectively, with 6 bases between them. The CDR3 sequence is 13 residues long. In germline, CDR1 is SGHDN, CDR2 FVKESK.

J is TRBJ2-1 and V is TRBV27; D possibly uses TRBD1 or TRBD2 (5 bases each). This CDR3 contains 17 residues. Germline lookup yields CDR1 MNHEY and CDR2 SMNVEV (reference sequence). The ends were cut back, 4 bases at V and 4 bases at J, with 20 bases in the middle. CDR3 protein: CASSSRPGAGGYNEQFF. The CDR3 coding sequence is TGTGCCAGCAGTTCCCGGCCCGGGGCCGGAGGTTACAATGAGCAGTTCTTC.

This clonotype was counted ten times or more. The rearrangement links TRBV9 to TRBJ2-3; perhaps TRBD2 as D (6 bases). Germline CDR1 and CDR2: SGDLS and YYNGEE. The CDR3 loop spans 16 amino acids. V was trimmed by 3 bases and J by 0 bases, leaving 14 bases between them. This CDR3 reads CASSGLRGTSTDTQYF. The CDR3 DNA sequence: TGTGCCAGCAGCGGGCTGCGGGGAACTAGCACAGATACGCAGTATTTT.

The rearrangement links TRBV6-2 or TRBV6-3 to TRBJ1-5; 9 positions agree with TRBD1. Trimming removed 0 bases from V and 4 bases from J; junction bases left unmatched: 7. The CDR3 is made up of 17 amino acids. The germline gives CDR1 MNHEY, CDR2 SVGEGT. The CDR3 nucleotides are TGTGCCAGCAGTTACTCGGGGAACAGGGGGCCTAATCAGCCCCAGCATTTT. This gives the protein CASSYSGNRGPNQPQHF.

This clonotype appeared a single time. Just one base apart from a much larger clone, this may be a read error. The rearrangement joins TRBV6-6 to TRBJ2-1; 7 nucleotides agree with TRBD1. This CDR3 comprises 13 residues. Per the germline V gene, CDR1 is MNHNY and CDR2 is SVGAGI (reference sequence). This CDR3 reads CVSRGGQYNEQFF. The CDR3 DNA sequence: TGTGTCAGCAGAGGGGGACAGTACAATGAGCAGTTCTTC.

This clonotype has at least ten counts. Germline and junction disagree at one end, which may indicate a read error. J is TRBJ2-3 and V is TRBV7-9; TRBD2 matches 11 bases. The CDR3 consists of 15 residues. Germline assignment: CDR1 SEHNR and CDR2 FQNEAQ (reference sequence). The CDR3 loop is CASSLLAGETDTQYF. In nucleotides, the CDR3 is TGCGCCAGCAGCTTACTAGCGGGAGAGACAGATACGCAGTATTTT.

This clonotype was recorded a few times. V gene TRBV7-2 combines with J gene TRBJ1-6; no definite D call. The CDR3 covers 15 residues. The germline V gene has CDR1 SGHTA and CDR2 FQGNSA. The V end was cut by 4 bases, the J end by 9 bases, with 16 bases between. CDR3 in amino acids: CASSWKAGTTSPLHF. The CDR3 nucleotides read TGTGCCAGCAGCTGGAAGGCCGGTACGACTTCACCCCTCCACTTT.

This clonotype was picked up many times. CDR3 region: CSARDPSKGTDTQYF. In DNA, the CDR3 is TGCAGTGCTAGAGATCCTAGTAAGGGAACAGATACGCAGTATTTT. The chain employs TRBV20-1 and TRBJ2-3; D gene unclear. Germline V gene data show CDR1 as DFQATT and CDR2 as SNEGSKA (reference sequence). Trimming cost V 0 bases and J 3 bases, with 13 bases left between them. The CDR3 is 15 residues long.

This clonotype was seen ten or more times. In nucleotides, the CDR3 is TGTGCCAGCAGCGCCGGGGCGCTACTAGCGGACACAGATACGCAGTATTTT. Translating it yields CASSAGALLADTDTQYF. This chain uses TRBV9 with TRBJ2-3; TRBD2 agrees at 8 bases. Germline V gene data show CDR1 as SGDLS and CDR2 as YYNGEE. V lost 3 bases, J lost 2 bases, and 11 bases stayed unmatched. This CDR3 region has 17 residues. The complete variable domain, with remaining parts taken from reference TRBV9 and TRBJ2-3, reads DSGVTQTPKHLITATGQRVTLRCSPRSGDLSVYWYQQSLDQGLQFLIQYYNGEERAKGNILERFSAQQFPDLHSELNLSSLELGDSALYFCASSAGALLADTDTQYFGPGTRLTVL.

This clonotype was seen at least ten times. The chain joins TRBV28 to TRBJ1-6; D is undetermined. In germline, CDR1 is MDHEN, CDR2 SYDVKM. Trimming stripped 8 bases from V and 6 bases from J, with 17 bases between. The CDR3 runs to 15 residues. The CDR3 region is CASVKGSPTNSPLHF. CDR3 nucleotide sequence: TGTGCCAGCGTCAAGGGATCCCCCACTAATTCACCCCTCCACTTT.

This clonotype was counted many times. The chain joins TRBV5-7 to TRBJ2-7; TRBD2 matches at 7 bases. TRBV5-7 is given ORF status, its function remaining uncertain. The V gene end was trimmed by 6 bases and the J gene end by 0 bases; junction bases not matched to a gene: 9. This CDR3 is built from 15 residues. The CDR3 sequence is CASTLCGGGSYEQYF. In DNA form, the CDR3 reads TGTGCCAGCACCCTCTGTGGGGGGGGCTCCTACGAGCAGTACTTC.

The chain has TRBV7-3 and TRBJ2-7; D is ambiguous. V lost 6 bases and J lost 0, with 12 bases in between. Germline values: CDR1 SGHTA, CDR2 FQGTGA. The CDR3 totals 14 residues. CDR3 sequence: CASRLGPHSYEQYF. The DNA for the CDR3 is TGTGCCAGCAGATTGGGTCCCCACTCCTACGAGCAGTACTTC.

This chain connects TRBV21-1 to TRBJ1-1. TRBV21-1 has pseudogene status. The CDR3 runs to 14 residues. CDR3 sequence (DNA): TGTGCCAGCAGCCCTCACCGCAAGAACACTGAAGCTTTCTTT. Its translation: CASSPHRKNTEAFF.